What follows are 20 T cell receptor beta chains derived from one specimen sequenced in a study of blood T cell repertoires in COVID-19. TCRdb's table, derived via immunoSEQ multiplex PCR, lists solely in-frame clones and lacks some. Found here are around 120,000 clones, about 90% of them singletons; the top ten hold approximately 8.7%. The sequenced sample consisted of peripheral blood. Source of these receptors: a man in his 70s who had recovered from COVID-19.

The J gene is TRBJ2-5, the V gene TRBV11-3, with 11 bases lining up with TRBD2. This CDR3 has 14 amino acids. The V gene end was trimmed by 5 bases and the J gene end by 3 bases; junction bases not matched to a gene: 2. The germline gives CDR1 SGHNT, CDR2 YENEEA. The CDR3 sequence is CASSQLAGEETQYF. DNA for the CDR3: TGTGCCAGCAGCCAACTAGCGGGGGAAGAGACCCAGTACTTC.

This clone was seen only a few times. This chain joins TRBV5-1 and TRBJ2-1; 8 bases are a match to TRBD1. This CDR3 region has 14 residues. Trimming cost V 1 base and J 5 bases; bases outside gene matches: 2. The germline V gene has CDR1 SGHRS and CDR2 YFSETQ. The DNA of the CDR3 is TGCGCCAGCAGCTTGCAGGGGGCGGACAATGAGCAGTTCTTC. Its translation: CASSLQGADNEQFF. Filled out from reference TRBV5-1 and TRBJ2-1, the complete variable domain reads KAGVTQTPRYLIKTRGQQVTLSCSPISGHRSVSWYQQTPGQGLQFLFEYFSETQRNKGNFPGRFSGRQFSNSRSEMNVSTLELGDSALYLCASSLQGADNEQFFGPGTRLTVL.

The chain recombines TRBV12-3 or TRBV12-4 with TRBJ1-2; no clear D gene. CDR3 length equals 12 residues. Trimming cost V 2 bases and J 2 bases, with 3 bases left between them. In DNA, the CDR3 is TGTGCCAGCAGTTTACGGAACTATGGCTACACCTTC. It encodes CASSLRNYGYTF.

V usage is TRBV11-2 and J usage is TRBJ1-2, with 7 bases that match TRBD1. This CDR3 has 16 amino acids. Germline trimming cut 3 bases from V and 3 bases from J; bases unmatched to any gene: 10. CDR1 SGHAT and CDR2 FQNNGV come from the germline V gene. The CDR3 region is CASSFEGTVFYYGYTF. The DNA for the CDR3 is TGTGCCAGCAGCTTTGAGGGGACAGTCTTTTACTATGGCTACACCTTC.

V is TRBV24-1 and J is TRBJ2-1, with 13 bases identical to TRBD2. Germline trimming cut 4 bases from V and 7 bases from J; bases unmatched to any gene: 9. Looked up from germline, CDR1 is KGHDR and CDR2 is SFDVKD. This CDR3 spans 17 amino acids. The CDR3 DNA reads as TGTGCCACCAGTGACACTAGCGGGGGGGTAAAGTTTAATGAGCAGTTCTTC. Encoded protein: CATSDTSGGVKFNEQFF.

V usage is TRBV3-1 (or the pseudogene TRBV3-2) and J usage is TRBJ1-1, with D unclear. The CDR3 covers 15 residues. V shed 1 base and J shed 7 bases, with 16 bases lying between them. The germline V gene encodes CDR1 LGHDT and CDR2 YNNKEL (reference sequence). The CDR3 DNA reads TGTGCCAGCAGCCAAGTCCTCATCGGAGAGGGTGAAGCTTTCTTT. It yields the protein CASSQVLIGEGEAFF.

The chain combines TRBV15 with TRBJ2-3; D is possibly TRBD2 (7 bases). The CDR3 covers 17 residues. CDR1 and CDR2 from the germline V gene are LNHNV and YYDKDF (reference sequence). Trimming removed 4 bases from V and 9 bases from J, with 26 bases in between. CDR3 bases: TGTGCCACCAGCACCGTGTCGCGCGGGGGCGGTTTGTGGACGCAGTATTTT. Protein sequence: CATSTVSRGGGLWTQYF. Variable domain in full (rest from reference TRBV15 and TRBJ2-3): DAMVIQNPRYQVTQFGKPVTLSCSQTLNHNVMYWYQQKSSQAPKLLFHYYDKDFNNEADTPDNFQSRRPNTSFCFLDIRSPGLGDTAMYLCATSTVSRGGGLWTQYFGPGTRLTVL.

The V gene is TRBV4-3, the J gene TRBJ2-2, with 7 bases that match TRBD1. Trimming took 3 bases from V and 4 from J; bases not matched to a gene: 8. Germline assignment: CDR1 LGHNA and CDR2 YSLEER. The CDR3 runs to 16 residues. CDR3 residues: CASSHHRGMSTGELFF. The CDR3 DNA sequence: TGCGCCAGCAGCCACCACAGGGGAATGAGCACCGGGGAGCTGTTTTTT.

This sequence joins TRBV5-4 and TRBJ2-7; 14 bases align to TRBD2. CDR3 length: 15 residues. The J segment lost 6 bases and the V segment lost 4 bases, leaving 6 bases of the junction unmatched. In germline, CDR1 is SGHNT, CDR2 YYREEE (reference sequence). The CDR3 sequence: CASSQRLAGGSEQYF. As DNA, the CDR3 is TGTGCCAGCAGCCAGCGACTAGCGGGAGGGTCCGAGCAGTACTTC.

The gene calls are TRBV7-2 and TRBJ1-2, with D maybe TRBD1 (6 bases). This CDR3 spans 16 amino acids. The V gene's germline CDR1 is SGHTA and CDR2 FQGNSA. V was clipped by 1 base and J by 2 bases, with 14 bases between them. In DNA form, the CDR3 reads TGTGCCAGCAGCTTAGTAGGGGGGGGAGGCAACTATGGCTACACCTTC. Its translation is CASSLVGGGGNYGYTF.

The chain uses TRBV5-1 and TRBJ2-1; TRBD2 matches 7 bases. Germline loops: CDR1 SGHRS, CDR2 YFSETQ. The trim removed 4 bases at V and 7 bases at J, leaving 11 bases unmatched. This CDR3 is 15 amino acids long. The CDR3: CASSTRTRGENEQFF. The CDR3 DNA sequence: TGCGCCAGCAGCACCCGGACTAGGGGCGAGAATGAGCAGTTCTTC.

V is TRBV9 and J is TRBJ1-2; possibly TRBD1 for D (5 bases). CDR1 and CDR2 (germline): SGDLS, YYNGEE. The CDR3 spans 14 residues. V was pared by 4 bases and J by 2 bases, with 12 bases between. The CDR3 DNA reads as TGTGCCAGCAGCTTCGTCGACAGCAACTATGGCTACACCTTC. It codes for CASSFVDSNYGYTF.

CDR3 amino acids: CASSQQGKDEYF. The CDR3 nucleotides read TGTGCCAGCAGCCAACAGGGGAAGGACGAGTATTTT. The chain has TRBV6-5 and TRBJ2-3, with TRBD1 matching over 7 bases. The CDR3 runs to 12 residues. Germline V gene data show CDR1 as MNHEY and CDR2 as SVGAGI. The V gene end was trimmed by 6 bases and the J gene end by 13 bases; junction bases not matched to a gene: 10.

The chain links TRBV21-1 to TRBJ2-7; TRBD1 is the table's D call, not checked against the DNA. TRBV21-1 is termed a pseudogene. This CDR3 contains 16 residues. CDR3 nucleotides: TGTGCCAGCAGCAAAAACCCAGGGGCGGCTACCTACGAGCAGTACTTC. Residues: CASSKNPGAATYEQYF.

The chain employs TRBV3-1 (or the pseudogene TRBV3-2) and TRBJ1-6; the match to TRBD1 covers 8 bases. CDR1 is LGHDT, CDR2 YNNKEL, per germline (reference sequence). There are 20 residues in the CDR3. With 0 bases clipped from V and 0 bases from J, the junction kept 10 bases outside the gene matches. The CDR3 loop reads CASSQDISQGAISYNSPLHF. CDR3 sequence (DNA): TGTGCCAGCAGCCAAGATATTTCCCAGGGGGCTATCTCCTATAATTCACCCCTCCACTTT.

The chain is built from TRBV19 and TRBJ2-7, with D possibly TRBD2 on 5 matching bases. The V end lost 7 bases, the J end lost 3 bases, and 19 bases lay between the germline ends. The CDR3 has 15 residues. From germline, CDR1 is LNHDA and CDR2 SQIVND (reference sequence). The DNA of the CDR3 is TGTGCCAGTACCGATCCAGGAGGCGGTGTCTACGAGCAGTACTTC. It encodes CASTDPGGGVYEQYF.

The CDR3 sequence: CASSLGSSGLGTGELFF. Here the CDR3 DNA reads TGTGCCAGCAGCTTAGGTTCTAGCGGGTTGGGCACCGGGGAGCTGTTTTTT. The rearrangement links TRBV7-2 to TRBJ2-2; 8 nucleotides align to TRBD2. The CDR3 loop spans 17 amino acids. V was pared by 1 base and J by 4 bases, with 8 bases of the junction left unmatched. Germline loops: CDR1 SGHTA, CDR2 FQGNSA.

This chain links TRBV9 with TRBJ1-2, with 9 bases identical to TRBD1. The trim removed 4 bases at V and 4 bases at J, leaving 5 bases unmatched. CDR1 and CDR2 (germline): SGDLS, YYNGEE. This CDR3 is 14 amino acids long. This chain's CDR3 is CASSPRDRVYGYTF. The CDR3 nucleotides read TGTGCCAGCAGCCCTCGGGACAGGGTCTATGGCTACACCTTC.

The chain uses TRBV5-1 and TRBJ2-7; the D is unclear. Looked up from germline, CDR1 is SGHRS and CDR2 is YFSETQ. Deletions cut 0 bases from V and 2 bases from J, with 12 bases between. This CDR3 spans 15 amino acids. In DNA form, the CDR3 reads TGCGCCAGCAGCTTGGGAGGCCCCCGCACCTACGAGCAGTACTTC. It codes for CASSLGGPRTYEQYF.

The rearrangement links TRBV6-5 to TRBJ2-5; 7 bases agree with TRBD2. The germline V gene has CDR1 MNHEY and CDR2 SVGAGI. This CDR3 has 15 residues. V gave up 6 bases and J gave up 3 bases; unmatched junction bases: 10. The CDR3 DNA follows: TGTGCCAGCAGGGGGCTAGCGGAGGGTGAAGAGACCCAGTACTTC. This gives the protein CASRGLAEGEETQYF.